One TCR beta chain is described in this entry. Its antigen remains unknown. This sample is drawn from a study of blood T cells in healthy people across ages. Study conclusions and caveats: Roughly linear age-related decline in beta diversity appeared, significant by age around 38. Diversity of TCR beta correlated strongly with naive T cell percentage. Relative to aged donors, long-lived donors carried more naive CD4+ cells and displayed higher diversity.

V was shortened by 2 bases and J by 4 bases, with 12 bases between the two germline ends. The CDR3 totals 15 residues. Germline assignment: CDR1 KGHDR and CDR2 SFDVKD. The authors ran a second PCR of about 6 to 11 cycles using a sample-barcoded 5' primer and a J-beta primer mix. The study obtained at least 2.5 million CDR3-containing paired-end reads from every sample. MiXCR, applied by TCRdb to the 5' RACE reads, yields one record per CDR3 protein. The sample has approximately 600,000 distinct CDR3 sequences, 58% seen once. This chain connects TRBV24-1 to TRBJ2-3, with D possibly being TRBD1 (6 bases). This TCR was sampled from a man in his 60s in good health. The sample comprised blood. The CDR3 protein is CATSDSGVGADTQYF. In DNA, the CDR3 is TGTGCCACCAGTGATTCAGGGGTTGGGGCAGATACGCAGTATTTT.